Described below is a single T cell receptor (beta chain) sequence and its context. Repertoires were generated with immunoSEQ multiplex PCR, while TCRdb's copy carries only in-frame clones and drops some. The sample holds 250,000 to 350,000 clones, about nine tenths seen once. The CDR3 sequence is 16 residues long. The V and J ends lost 2 bases and 7 bases respectively, with 18 bases between them. In germline, CDR1 is MDHEN, CDR2 SYDVKM. The record originates from a study of blood T cell repertoires in COVID-19. The receptor was derived from a woman between 25 and 40 years old with COVID-19, enrolled during active disease. The chain employs TRBV28 and TRBJ1-5; a possible D gene is TRBD1 (5 bases). The sequenced sample consisted of peripheral blood. The CDR3 DNA is TGTGCCAGCAGTTTAAGGAAAGGTGGGGGGTCGCAGCCCCAGCATTTT. Its translation: CASSLRKGGGSQPQHF.